This T cell receptor (beta chain) was found in a study of OX40 agonist ivuxolimab in advanced cancers. The CDR3 runs 13 residues. The V end lost 3 bases, the J end lost 7 bases, and 14 bases lay between the germline ends. Germline CDR1 reads SGHDT; CDR2 reads YYEEEE. Clones were sequenced by immunoSEQ multiplex PCR, and TCRdb holds only the in-frame ones, with some missing. The profile shows roughly 49,000 clones, more than 70% of them singletons. The TCR sequence derives from an adult with an advanced solid tumor such as melanoma, head and neck, liver or kidney cancer. The specimen comprised CD4+ or CD8+ T cells sorted from blood, sampled in a trial of the OX40 agonist ivuxolimab. The chain is built from TRBV5-6 and TRBJ2-7; D remains ambiguous. The CDR3 here is CASSYDREYEQYF. In DNA, the CDR3 is TGTGCCAGCAGCTACGACCGAGAGTATGAGCAGTACTTC. Variable domain in full (rest from reference TRBV5-6 and TRBJ2-7): DAGVTQSPTHLIKTRGQQVTLRCSPKSGHDTVSWYQQALGQGPQFIFQYYEEEERQRGNFPDRFSGHQFPNYSSELNVNALLLGDSALYLCASSYDREYEQYFGPGTRLTVT.